The following is a T cell receptor beta chain sequence with its context. Its antigen is currently unknown. The authors prepared the TCRbeta library with unique molecular identifiers. One entry per CDR3 protein results from TCRdb running MiXCR on the PCR reads. The table records 200,000 to 250,000 distinct CDR3 sequences, 8.2% of them present only once. The CDR3 loop spans 13 amino acids. CDR1 is SGHNT and CDR2 is YENEEA in the germline V gene. V lost 4 bases and J lost 9; bases outside the gene matches: 7. The sample belongs to a study of T-cell reconstitution after alpha-beta-depleted transplantation in children. Study-wide results and caveats: Newly generated T cells supplied most T-cell counts and diversity one year post-transplant.

The origin of this receptor is a male patient between 10 and 17 years old who had a stem cell transplant for acute lymphoblastic leukemia, so the T cells may come from the graft donor. This material consisted of PBMCs, mostly from graft donor cells, taken 180 days after TCRalphabeta/CD19-depleted stem cell transplant. The chain is built from TRBV11-3 and TRBJ2-5, with 8 bases matching TRBD2. CDR3 nucleotides: TGTGCCAGCAGCTCCTCCGTCGGGGGGGCCCAGTACTTC. Translation: CASSSSVGGAQYF.